The rows below give T cell receptor beta chains drawn from one sample of a study of T cell responses to AZD1222 COVID-19 vaccine. Repertoires were generated with immunoSEQ multiplex PCR, while TCRdb's copy carries only in-frame clones and drops some. The sample includes about 22,000 clones, roughly 82% of them seen just once. The source was peripheral blood, collected on day 0 of AZD1222 vaccination. The receptors derive from an adult in good health. The CDR3 runs from the conserved cysteine through the conserved F or W. A D gene is named only where the DNA matches it firmly. Rows give clone size only sometimes, using once, few, many, or a class for an expanded clone.

clone_size	v_call	d_call	j_call	cdr3_aa	cdr3_nt
-	TRBV19	-	TRBJ2-6	CASSYRAFNSGANVLTF	TGTGCCAGTTCGTACAGGGCCTTTAACTCTGGGGCCAACGTCCTGACTTTC
-	TRBV9	TRBD1	TRBJ1-4	CASSRTGDSEKLFF	TGTGCCAGCAGCAGGACAGGGGACAGTGAAAAACTGTTTTTT
-	TRBV10-1	-	TRBJ2-3	CASSYSTDTQYF	TGCGCCAGCAGTTACAGCACAGATACGCAGTATTTT
-	TRBV2	-	TRBJ2-7	CASKVEGGYEQYF	TGTGCCAGCAAAGTCGAGGGGGGCTACGAGCAGTACTTC
-	TRBV6-1	-	TRBJ2-2	CASSEFGGGTFGELFF	TGTGCCAGCAGTGAATTCGGAGGGGGGACCTTCGGGGAGCTGTTTTTT
once	TRBV27	TRBD1	TRBJ1-1	CASYSGTENTEAFF	TGTGCCAGCTATTCCGGGACAGAGAACACTGAAGCTTTCTTT
-	TRBV6-5	-	TRBJ2-7	CASSYRDYPYEQYF	TGTGCCAGCAGTTACAGAGACTACCCCTACGAGCAGTACTTC
-	TRBV29-1	-	TRBJ2-6	CSVESGPGANVLTF	TGCAGCGTTGAATCGGGACCCGGGGCCAACGTCCTGACTTTC
-	TRBV9	-	TRBJ2-5	CASSVAVGGLAVTQYF	TGTGCCAGCAGCGTAGCGGTGGGGGGGCTAGCAGTGACCCAGTACTTC
-	TRBV3-1/TRBV3-2	-	TRBJ2-3	CASSQVHALAALNTDTQYF	TGTGCCAGCAGCCAAGTCCACGCATTAGCGGCACTGAACACAGATACGCAGTATTTT
-	TRBV7-3	TRBD1	TRBJ2-4	CASSSTGGWGNIQYF	TGTGCCAGCAGCTCTACAGGGGGCTGGGGAAACATTCAGTACTTC
few	TRBV3-1/TRBV3-2	-	TRBJ2-1	CASSLIEHEQFF	TGTGCCAGCAGCCTGATCGAGCATGAGCAGTTCTTC